Sequencing of this T cell receptor beta chain was carried out in a study of technical replicates of blood from four donors. The V segment lost 3 bases and the J segment 3 bases; nucleotides outside the gene matches: 5. The CDR3 is 15 amino acids. Per germline, CDR1 MNHNS and CDR2 SASEGT. Data came from immunoSEQ multiplex PCR; TCRdb stores just in-frame clones and leaves some out. This sample has 75,000 or so clones; 85% to 95% occur once, and the top ten carry 0.35% to 0.5%. The chain uses TRBV6-1 and TRBJ1-5; TRBD1 matches at 7 bases. This TCR was recovered from a human donor in good health. Sequenced material: T cells isolated from PBMCs. The CDR3 loop is CASSDWDSPNQPQHF. The CDR3 region has the DNA TGTGCCAGCAGTGATTGGGACAGCCCCAATCAGCCCCAGCATTTT.